This TCR beta chain came from a study of blood T cell repertoires in COVID-19. Cohort allocation depended upon clinical history that participants reported. Germline CDR1 and CDR2: MNHEY and SVGEGT. V was cut by 2 bases and J by 10 bases, with 11 bases left in between. The CDR3 is 12 residues long. Authors' data handling: Estimates of nucleated cell counts were drawn from the amplification of reference gene primers. Sequenced by immunoSEQ multiplex PCR; TCRdb stores in-frame clones only, minus some. For V, J and clone size, that table is used; D and trimming come from the DNA. The repertoire holds about 430,000 clones, with 70% to 90% as singletons.

The rearrangement joins TRBV6-2 or TRBV6-3 to TRBJ2-5, with a weak D call TRBD2 (5 bases). The clonotype comes from a woman aged 18-29 years who had been exposed to COVID-19. Sequenced material: PBMCs or T cells enriched from blood (not recorded which). CDR3 amino acids: CASSYPPRDQYF. The DNA of the CDR3 is TGTGCCAGCAGTTACCCCCCTCGGGACCAGTACTTC.